This T cell receptor (beta chain) originates from a study of control samples from healthy donors and cancer patients. Profiling relied on immunoSEQ multiplex PCR, and the TCRdb table lists in-frame clones only, not all of them. The sample consists of approximately 150,000 clones, about 86% of them appearing once. Germline CDR1 is MNHEY and CDR2 is SMNVEV (reference sequence). V lost 5 bases to trimming and J lost 8 bases; unmatched junction nucleotides: 14. CDR3 length equals 16 residues. This chain joins TRBV27 and TRBJ2-1; 8 positions agree with TRBD2. The source of this sequence is a man aged 18 to 30 in good health. The specimen sequenced was blood. The CDR3 DNA sequence: TGTGCCAGCAGTCCGCAGCCGGCGGGGGGAGGGGATGAGCAGTTCTTC. This gives the protein CASSPQPAGGGDEQFF.